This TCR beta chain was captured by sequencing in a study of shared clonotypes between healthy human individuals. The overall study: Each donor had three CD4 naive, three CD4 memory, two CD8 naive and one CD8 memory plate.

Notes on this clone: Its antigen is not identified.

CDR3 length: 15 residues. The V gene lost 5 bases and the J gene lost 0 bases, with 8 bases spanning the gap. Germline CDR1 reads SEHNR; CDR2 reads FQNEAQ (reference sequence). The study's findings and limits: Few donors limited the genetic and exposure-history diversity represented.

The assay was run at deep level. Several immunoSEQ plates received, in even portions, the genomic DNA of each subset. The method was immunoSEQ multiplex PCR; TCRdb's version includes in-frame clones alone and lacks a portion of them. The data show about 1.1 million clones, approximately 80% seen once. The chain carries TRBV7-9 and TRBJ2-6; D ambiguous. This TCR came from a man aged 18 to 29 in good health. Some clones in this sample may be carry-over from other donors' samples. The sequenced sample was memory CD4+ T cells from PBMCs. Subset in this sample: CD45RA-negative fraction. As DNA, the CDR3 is TGTGCCAGCAGCCAACGGGCCTCTGGGGCCAACGTCCTGACTTTC. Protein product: CASSQRASGANVLTF.